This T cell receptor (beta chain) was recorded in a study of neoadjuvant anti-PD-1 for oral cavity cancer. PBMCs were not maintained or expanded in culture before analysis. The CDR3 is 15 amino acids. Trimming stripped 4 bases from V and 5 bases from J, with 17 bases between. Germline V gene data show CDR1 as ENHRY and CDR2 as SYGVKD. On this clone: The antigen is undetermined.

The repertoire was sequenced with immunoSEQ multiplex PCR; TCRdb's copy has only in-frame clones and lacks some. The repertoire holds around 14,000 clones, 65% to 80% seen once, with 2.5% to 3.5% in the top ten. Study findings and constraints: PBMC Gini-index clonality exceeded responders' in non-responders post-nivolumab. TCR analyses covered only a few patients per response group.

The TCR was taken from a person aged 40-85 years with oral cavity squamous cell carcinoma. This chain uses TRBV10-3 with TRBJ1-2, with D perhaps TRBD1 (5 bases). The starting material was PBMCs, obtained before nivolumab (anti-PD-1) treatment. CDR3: CAISGGTEPQYGYTF. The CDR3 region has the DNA TGTGCCATCAGTGGGGGGACGGAACCCCAATATGGCTACACCTTC.